The clone carrying this T cell receptor (beta chain) appeared once. Its antigen remains unidentified. The CDR3 covers 14 residues. The germline V gene has CDR1 LNHDA and CDR2 SQIVND (reference sequence). The junction had 6 bases not matched to a gene; V was cut back by 10 bases and J by 5 bases. The sample comes from a study of siplizumab effects on memory and regulatory T cells. Study outcomes and limitations: Siplizumab significantly reduced alloreactive sequences traceable to unstimulated CD4+ memory cells. The authors mapped only a minor fraction of alloreactive clones to unstimulated subsets. There appeared to be greater diversity in naive T cells than in memory cells, and naive T cells seemed major contributors to the alloresponse. Proliferating clones, CD4+ or CD8+, lacked an assignable naive or memory phenotype in roughly 80-97% of cases.

Produced via immunoSEQ multiplex PCR; TCRdb's table is partial and in-frame only. The table includes some 110,000 clones, roughly 94% detected once. V usage is TRBV19 and J usage is TRBJ2-3; 13 bases agree with TRBD2. Sample: non-Treg CD4+ T cells sorted from blood. This receptor was obtained from a human donor in good health. The CDR3 nucleotides are TGTGCCACCATCGGACTAGCGGGGGAAGATACGCAGTATTTT. Encoded protein: CATIGLAGEDTQYF.